This TCR beta chain originates from a study of vaccination effects on CD4 cells after COVID-19. Antigen-specific CD4+ T cells were first expanded with viral peptide pools by the ViraFEST assay and only then sequenced. Cultured cells yielded isolated CD4+ T cells after 10 to 11 days. All study participants received two doses of BNT162b2 or mRNA-1273 vaccine. None of the vaccinated had previously contracted SARS-CoV-2, and their nucleocapsid antibodies tested negative. Study-wide results and limits: Vaccine-induced clones in healthy vaccinees cross-reacted with common cold coronaviruses in only 1 of 255 cases.

This clone showed up just once. What it binds is not known. TCRdb's table, derived via immunoSEQ multiplex PCR, lists solely in-frame clones and lacks some. The table shows 30,000 to 35,000 clones, with roughly 86% occurring only once. Germline lookup yields CDR1 KGHDR and CDR2 SFDVKD. The V end was cut by 3 bases, the J end by 0 bases, with 17 bases between. There are 18 residues in the CDR3. The sequence derives from a human donor who received a COVID-19 vaccine. Some clones in this sample may be carry-over from other donors' samples. The sequencing here drew on CD4+ T cells from PBMCs cultured with HCoV-NL63 spike peptides, taken after COVID-19 vaccination. This chain connects TRBV24-1 to TRBJ2-1; D call uncertain. In DNA form, the CDR3 reads TGTGCCACCAGTGATAAGGCTCGACGGACCAGCTCCTACAATGAGCAGTTCTTC. The encoded protein is CATSDKARRTSSYNEQFF.